The entry that follows covers one T cell receptor (beta chain) sequence. A much more abundant neighbour one base away suggests this may be a read error. This sample is drawn from a study of T-cell reconstitution after alpha-beta-depleted transplantation in children. Germline CDR1 SGHAT, CDR2 FQNNGV. V dropped 2 bases and J dropped 0 bases, with 20 bases sitting between them. The CDR3 is made up of 18 amino acids. Unique molecular identifiers were incorporated into the prepared TCRbeta library. TCRdb re-analysed the PCR reads in MiXCR, keeping a single row per CDR3 protein. The data show over 200,000 distinct CDR3 sequences, 8% to 9.5% seen once.

The clonotype was recovered from a human donor who donated a stem cell graft to a child with acute lymphoblastic leukemia. Source: PBMCs from the stem cell graft donor, taken from the stem cell graft. V and J are TRBV11-2 and TRBJ2-7; D ambiguous. Here the CDR3 reads CASSLWLTNSSRSYEQYF. The CDR3 DNA follows: TGTGCCAGCAGCTTATGGTTGACCAACAGCTCCCGCTCCTACGAGCAGTACTTC.